This T cell receptor beta chain came from a study of a mutant IDH1 vaccine in newly diagnosed glioma. Study background: The study started vaccination 4-6 weeks after radiotherapy alone, or with temozolomide cycles. The study's findings and limits: Evidence of vaccine-induced immune responses was documented in about 93% of patients.

Time point of the sample: week 5, during vaccination. Every single dose of the vaccine, 300 ug of mutant IDH1 20-mer peptide, came with topical imiquimod. In germline, CDR1 is SGHRS, CDR2 YFSETQ. With 4 bases clipped from V and 2 bases from J, the junction kept 7 bases outside the gene matches. CDR3 size: 15 residues. Method: immunoSEQ multiplex PCR; TCRdb's copy keeps in-frame clones and lacks some. Of about 36,000 clones detected, roughly 76% appear once; the ten largest clones hold over 10%. Of note for this clone: The antigen is not known.

The gene calls are TRBV5-1 and TRBJ2-7; 9 positions agree with TRBD1. Sequencing used PBMCs, obtained from a glioma patient whose treatment included an IDH1 peptide vaccine. This clonotype was obtained from a man in his fifties or sixties with glioma. The CDR3 nucleotides are TGCGCCAGCAGCGGGGGGACAGGGAGGACCTACGAGCAGTACTTC. Translating it yields CASSGGTGRTYEQYF.